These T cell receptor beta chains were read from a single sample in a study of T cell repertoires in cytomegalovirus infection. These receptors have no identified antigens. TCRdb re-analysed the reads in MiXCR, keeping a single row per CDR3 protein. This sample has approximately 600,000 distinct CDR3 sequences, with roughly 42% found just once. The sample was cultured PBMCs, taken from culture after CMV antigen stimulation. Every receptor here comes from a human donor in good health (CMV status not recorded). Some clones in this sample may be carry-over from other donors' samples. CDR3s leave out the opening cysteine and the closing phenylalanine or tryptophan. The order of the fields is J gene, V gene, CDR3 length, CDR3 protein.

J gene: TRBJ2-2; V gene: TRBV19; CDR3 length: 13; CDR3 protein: ASSIRGRNEGELF
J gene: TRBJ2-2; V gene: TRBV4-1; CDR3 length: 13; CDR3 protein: ASSLPTVNTGELF
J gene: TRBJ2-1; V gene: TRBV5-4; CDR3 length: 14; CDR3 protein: ASSSGGDRGNNEQF
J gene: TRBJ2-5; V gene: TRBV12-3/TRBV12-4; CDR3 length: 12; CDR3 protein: ASSLVGSGETQY
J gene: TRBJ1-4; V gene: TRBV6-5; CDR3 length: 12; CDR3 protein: ASSSTGRNEKLF
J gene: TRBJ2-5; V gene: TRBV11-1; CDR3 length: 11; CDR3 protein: ASGGGSKETQY
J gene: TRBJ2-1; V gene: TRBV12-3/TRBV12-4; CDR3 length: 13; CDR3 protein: ASTKGLAEVNEQF
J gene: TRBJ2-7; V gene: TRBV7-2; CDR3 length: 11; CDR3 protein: ASSRRRVHEQY
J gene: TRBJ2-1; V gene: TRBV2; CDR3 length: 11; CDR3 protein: ASCVTRGNEQF
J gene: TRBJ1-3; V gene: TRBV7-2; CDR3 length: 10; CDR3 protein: ASSLTGNTIY
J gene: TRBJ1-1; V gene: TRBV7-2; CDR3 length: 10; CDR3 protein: ASSPFRVLAF
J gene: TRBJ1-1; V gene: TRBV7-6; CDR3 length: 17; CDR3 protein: ASSLDSHPAGGGNTEAF
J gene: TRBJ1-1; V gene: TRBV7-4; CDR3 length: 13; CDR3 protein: ASRSPGWTATEAF
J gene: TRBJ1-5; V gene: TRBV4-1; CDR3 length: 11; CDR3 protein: ASSQDWNQPQH
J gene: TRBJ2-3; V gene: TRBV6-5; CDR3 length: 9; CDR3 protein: ASRGSFWEY
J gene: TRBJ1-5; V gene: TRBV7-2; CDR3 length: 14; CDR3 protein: ASSAHRTGVGQPQH
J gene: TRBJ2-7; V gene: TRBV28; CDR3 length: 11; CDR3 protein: ASSFVQSYEQY
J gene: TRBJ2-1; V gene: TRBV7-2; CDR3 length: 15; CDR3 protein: ASSLATLAGGHNEQF
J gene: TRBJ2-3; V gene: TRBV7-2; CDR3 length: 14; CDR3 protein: ASSPRLAGDSDTQY
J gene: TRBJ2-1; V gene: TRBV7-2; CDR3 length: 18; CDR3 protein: ASSLLHGTSGSPYRNEQF
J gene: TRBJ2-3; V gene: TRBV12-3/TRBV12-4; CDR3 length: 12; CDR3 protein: ASSPGLAVHTQY
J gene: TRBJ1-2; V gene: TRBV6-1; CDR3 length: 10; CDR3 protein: ASSESDYGYT
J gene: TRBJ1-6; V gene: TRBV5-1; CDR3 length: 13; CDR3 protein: ASSETGMARSPLH
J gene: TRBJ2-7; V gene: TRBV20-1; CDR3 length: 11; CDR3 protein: SARDRLAYEQY
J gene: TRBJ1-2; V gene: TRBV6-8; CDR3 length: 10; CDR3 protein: ASRGGGYGYT
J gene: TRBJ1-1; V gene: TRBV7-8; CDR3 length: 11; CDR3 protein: ASSPRGQGWRV
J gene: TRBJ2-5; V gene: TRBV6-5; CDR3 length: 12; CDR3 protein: ASKKPGDTGAQY
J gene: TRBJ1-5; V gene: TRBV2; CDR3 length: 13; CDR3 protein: ASSEAMGDHQPQH
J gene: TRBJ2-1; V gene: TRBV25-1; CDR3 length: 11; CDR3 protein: ASRGAGRNEQF
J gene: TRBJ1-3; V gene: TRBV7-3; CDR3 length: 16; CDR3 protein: ASSLTPKQGASGNTIY
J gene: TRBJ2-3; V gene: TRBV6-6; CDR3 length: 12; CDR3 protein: ASTLAGGTDTQY
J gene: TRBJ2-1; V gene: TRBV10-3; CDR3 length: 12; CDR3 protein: AISDPRGRDEQF
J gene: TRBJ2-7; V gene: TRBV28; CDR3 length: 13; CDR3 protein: ASSPHSTGTYEQY
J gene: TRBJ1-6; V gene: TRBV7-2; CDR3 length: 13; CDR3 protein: ASSLSTGGNSPLH
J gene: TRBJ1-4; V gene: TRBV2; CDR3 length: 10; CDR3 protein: ASSDTAGKLF
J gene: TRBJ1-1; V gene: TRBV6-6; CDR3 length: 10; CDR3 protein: ASSPDRLEAF
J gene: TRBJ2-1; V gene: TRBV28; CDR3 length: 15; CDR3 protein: ASSLSGAGADYNEQF
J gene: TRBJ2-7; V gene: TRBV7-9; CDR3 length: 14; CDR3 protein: ASSLGQGEPPGEQY
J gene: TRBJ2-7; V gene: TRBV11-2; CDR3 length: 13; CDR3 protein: ASSSSAPGTYEQY
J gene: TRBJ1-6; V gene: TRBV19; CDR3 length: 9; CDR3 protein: ASGTYPPLH
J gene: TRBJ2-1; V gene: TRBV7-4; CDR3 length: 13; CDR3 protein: ASSLLGELNNEQF
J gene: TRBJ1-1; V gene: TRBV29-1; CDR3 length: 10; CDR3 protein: SVVEGDRKAF
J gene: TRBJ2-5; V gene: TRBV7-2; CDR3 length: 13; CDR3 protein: ASSPIPGAQETQY
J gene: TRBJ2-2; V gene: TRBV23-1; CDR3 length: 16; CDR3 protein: ASSQNSPGQGDTGELF
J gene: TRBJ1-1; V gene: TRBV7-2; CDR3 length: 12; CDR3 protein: ASRTSEGHTEAF
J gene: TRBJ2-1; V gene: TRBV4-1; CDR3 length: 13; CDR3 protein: ASSQAGGRSNEQF
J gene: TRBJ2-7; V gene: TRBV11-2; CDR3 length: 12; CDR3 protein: ASSSIEGWNEQY
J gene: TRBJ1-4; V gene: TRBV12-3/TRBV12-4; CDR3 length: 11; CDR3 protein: ASSRTTGEKLF
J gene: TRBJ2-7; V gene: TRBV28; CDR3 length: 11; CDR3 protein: ASSLPVRYEQY
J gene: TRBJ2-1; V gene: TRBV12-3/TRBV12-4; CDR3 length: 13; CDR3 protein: ASSLDGTGFNEQF
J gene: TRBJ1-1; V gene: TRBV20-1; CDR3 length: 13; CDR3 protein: SAGEYRGRDTEAF
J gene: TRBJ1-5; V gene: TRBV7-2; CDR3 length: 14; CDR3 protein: ASSLGRTSYNQPQH
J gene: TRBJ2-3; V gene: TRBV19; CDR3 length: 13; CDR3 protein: ASSIAGDSTDTQY
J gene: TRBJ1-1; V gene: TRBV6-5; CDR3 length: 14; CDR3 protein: ASSQSGTLMNTEAF
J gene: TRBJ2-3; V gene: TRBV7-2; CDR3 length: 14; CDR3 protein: ASSPMGGGAGDTQY
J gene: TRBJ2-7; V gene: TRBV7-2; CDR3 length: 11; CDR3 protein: ASSRQGGYEQY
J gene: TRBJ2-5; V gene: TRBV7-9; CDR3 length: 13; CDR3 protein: ASSSIQGAWETQY
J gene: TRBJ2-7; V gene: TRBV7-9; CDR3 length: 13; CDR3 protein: ASSSRDRADYEQY
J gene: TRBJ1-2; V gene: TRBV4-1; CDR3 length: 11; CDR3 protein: ASSRESGFGYT
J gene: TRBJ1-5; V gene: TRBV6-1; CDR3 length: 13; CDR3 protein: ASNLGAVSNQPQH